This entry is about one T cell receptor beta chain. Antigen specificity is unknown. Donors ranged from about 6 to 95 years old and were healthy Caucasians in Russia. Total RNA amounts of at least 6 micrograms were extracted per sample. Next came a second PCR, run for roughly 7 to 12 cycles, which used a sample-barcoded 5' primer along with a J-beta primer mix. One entry per CDR3 protein results from TCRdb running MiXCR on the 5' RACE reads. The sample comprises about 320,000 distinct CDR3 sequences, 27% of which are singletons, and over 25% rests with the top ten. This sample is drawn from a study of blood T cells in healthy people across ages. Findings and limits, study-wide: Age brought a roughly linear fall in TCR beta diversity measured per million T cells. Naive T cell percentage showed a strong correlation with TCR beta diversity.

There are 15 residues in the CDR3. The germline V and J ends were trimmed by 4 bases and 4 bases, with 14 bases remaining between them. Germline loops: CDR1 SEHNR, CDR2 FQNEAQ (reference sequence). The chain couples TRBV7-9 to TRBJ2-1; D is uncertain. The receptor was isolated from a woman aged 70-85 years in good health. The sample was blood. The CDR3 protein is CASSSNRLIYNEQFF. The CDR3 DNA follows: TGTGCCAGCAGCTCAAACAGACTGATTTACAATGAGCAGTTCTTC.